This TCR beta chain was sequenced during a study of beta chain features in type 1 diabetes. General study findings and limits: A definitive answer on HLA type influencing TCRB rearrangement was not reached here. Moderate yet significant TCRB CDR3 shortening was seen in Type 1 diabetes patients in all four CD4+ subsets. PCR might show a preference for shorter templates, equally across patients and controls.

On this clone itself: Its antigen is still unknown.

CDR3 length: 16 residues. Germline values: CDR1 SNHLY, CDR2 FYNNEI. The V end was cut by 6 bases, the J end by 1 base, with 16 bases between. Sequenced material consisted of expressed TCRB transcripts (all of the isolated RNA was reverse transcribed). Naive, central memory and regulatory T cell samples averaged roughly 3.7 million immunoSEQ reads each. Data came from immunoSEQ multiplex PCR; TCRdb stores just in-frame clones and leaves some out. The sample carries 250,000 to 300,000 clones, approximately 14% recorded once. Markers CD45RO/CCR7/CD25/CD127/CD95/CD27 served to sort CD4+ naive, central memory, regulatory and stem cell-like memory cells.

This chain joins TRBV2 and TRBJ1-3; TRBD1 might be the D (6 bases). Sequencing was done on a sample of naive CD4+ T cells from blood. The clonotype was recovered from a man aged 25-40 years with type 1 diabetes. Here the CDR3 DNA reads TGTGCCAGCAGCTCGACAGGAATCAAATCTGGAAACACCATATATTTT. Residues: CASSSTGIKSGNTIYF.